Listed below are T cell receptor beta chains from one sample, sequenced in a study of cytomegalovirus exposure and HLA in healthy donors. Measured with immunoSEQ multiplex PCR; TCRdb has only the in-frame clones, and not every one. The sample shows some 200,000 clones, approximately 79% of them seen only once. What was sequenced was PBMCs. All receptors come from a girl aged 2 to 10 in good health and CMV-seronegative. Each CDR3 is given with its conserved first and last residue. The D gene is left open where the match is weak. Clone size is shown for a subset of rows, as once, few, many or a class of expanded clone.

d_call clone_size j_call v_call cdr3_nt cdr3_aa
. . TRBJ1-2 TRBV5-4 TGTGCCAGCAGCTTGGACGTCATGGGGCGGAACTATGGCTACACCTTC CASSLDVMGRNYGYTF
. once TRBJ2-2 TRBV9 TGTGCCAGCAGCGTAGGAGTCCCCGGGGAGCTGTTTTTT CASSVGVPGELFF
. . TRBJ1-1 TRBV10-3 TGTGCCATCAGCGCCAGCGGGAGGGGTTCAAACACTGAAGCTTTCTTT CAISASGRGSNTEAFF
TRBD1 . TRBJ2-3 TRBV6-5 TGTGCCAGCAGGGCAGGGGGCGCAGATACGCAGTATTTT CASRAGGADTQYF
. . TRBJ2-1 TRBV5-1 TGCGCCAGCAGCTTGGGGGGGGGCGGAAACAATGAGCAGTTCTTC CASSLGGGGNNEQFF
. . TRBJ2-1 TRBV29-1 TGCAGCGTTGTCGGGGTCAGCTCCTACAATGAGCAGTTCTTC CSVVGVSSYNEQFF
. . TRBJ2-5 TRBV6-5 TGTGCCAGCAGTTCAAACACTAAAGAGACCCAGTACTTC CASSSNTKETQYF
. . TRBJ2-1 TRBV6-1 TGTGCCAGCAGCGATGAGCAGTTCTTC CASSDEQFF
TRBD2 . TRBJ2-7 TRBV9 TGTGCCAGCAGCGTCGGACTAGCGGGGGTCGAGCAGTACTTC CASSVGLAGVEQYF
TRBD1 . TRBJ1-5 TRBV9 TGTGCCAGCAGCGAGGGACAGCCTAATCAGCCCCAGCATTTT CASSEGQPNQPQHF
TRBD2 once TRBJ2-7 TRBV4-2 TGTGCCAGCAGCCAAGAGCTGGGACTAGCGGGAAGGGCTCGGGAGCAGTACTTC CASSQELGLAGRAREQYF
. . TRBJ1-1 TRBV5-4 TGTGCCAGCAGCTTGCCCGGGATGGGCACTGAAGCTTTCTTT CASSLPGMGTEAFF
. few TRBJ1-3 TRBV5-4 TGTGCCAGCAGTGAGGGCGGGGAAAGCTCTGGAAACACCATATATTTT CASSEGGESSGNTIYF
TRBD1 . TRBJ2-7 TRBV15 TGTGCCACCAGCAGAGACTCAGGGGGCCGAGAGCAGTACTTC CATSRDSGGREQYF
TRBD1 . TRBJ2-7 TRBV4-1 TGCGCCAGCAGCCAAGTACATGCCGGACAGGGAACCTACGAGCAGTACTTC CASSQVHAGQGTYEQYF
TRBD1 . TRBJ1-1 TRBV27 TGTGCCAGCAGTTTAAGAGACAGGGGGCAGTGGGGCACTGAAGCTTTCTTT CASSLRDRGQWGTEAFF
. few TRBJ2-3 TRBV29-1 TGCAGCGTCCAGGGCAGGAGCACAGATACGCAGTATTTT CSVQGRSTDTQYF
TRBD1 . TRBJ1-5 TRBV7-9 TGTGCCAGCAGCTTAGGGGACAGTTTCAATCAGCCCCAGCATTTT CASSLGDSFNQPQHF
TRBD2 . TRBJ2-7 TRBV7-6 TGTGCCAGCAGCTTAATCCCCAGCGGGGGTCTATTCTCCTACGAGCAGTACTTC CASSLIPSGGLFSYEQYF
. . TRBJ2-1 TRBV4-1 TGCGCCAGCAGCCAACAAGACAGCGTGATTCATGAGCAGTTCTTC CASSQQDSVIHEQFF
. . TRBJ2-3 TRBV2 TGTGCCAGCAGTGACCTAAGGGGGATTGCAGATACGCAGTATTTT CASSDLRGIADTQYF
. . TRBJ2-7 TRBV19 TGTGCCAGTAGTCTGGGCAGCACCTACGAGCAGTACTTC CASSLGSTYEQYF
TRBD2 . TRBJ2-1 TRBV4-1 TGCGCCAGCAGCCATTATAGCGGGAGTGGAACCTACAATGAGCAGTTCTTC CASSHYSGSGTYNEQFF
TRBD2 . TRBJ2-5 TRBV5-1 TGCGCCAGCAGCTTGCGGCGGGGACTAGCGGGCCAAAAAGAAGAGACCCAGTACTTC CASSLRRGLAGQKEETQYF
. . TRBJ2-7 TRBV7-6 TGTGCCAGCAGCTCTCTGGGGCCCGGGTACGAGCAGTACTTC CASSSLGPGYEQYF
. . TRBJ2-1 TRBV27 TGTGCCAGCAGGCTCCGCAGAAGCGAGGCCAATGAGCAGTTCTTC CASRLRRSEANEQFF
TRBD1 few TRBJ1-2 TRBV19 TGTGCCAGTAGCGACAGGGGGAACTATGGCTACACCTTC CASSDRGNYGYTF
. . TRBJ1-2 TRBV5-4 TGTGCCAGCAGCTTGCCCTACAGGGTGGGGGGGAACTACACCTTC CASSLPYRVGGNYTF
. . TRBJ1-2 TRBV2 TGTGCCAGCAGTGAAGGGGGCGCAGACTATGGCTACACCTTC CASSEGGADYGYTF
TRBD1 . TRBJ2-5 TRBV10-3 TGTGCCACAGCGACAGGGATCCAAGAGACCCAGTACTTC CATATGIQETQYF
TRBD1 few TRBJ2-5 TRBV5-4 TGTGCCAGCAGCGGACCACAGGACAGGACGACAGAGACCCAGTACTTC CASSGPQDRTTETQYF
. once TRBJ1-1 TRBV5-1 TGCGCCAGCAGCGCGGGCAGGGGCGGAGGTACTGAAGCTTTCTTT CASSAGRGGGTEAFF